A selection of T cell receptor beta chains follows, all from one sample in a study of blood T cell repertoires in COVID-19. Assay: immunoSEQ multiplex PCR; the TCRdb copy retains only in-frame clones and omits some. The sample has under 200,000 clones; under 85% are singletons. Sequencing used peripheral blood. The receptors were sampled from a woman at least 80 years old with acute or convalescent COVID-19. The CDR3 runs from the conserved cysteine through the conserved F or W. The D gene is left open where the match is weak. Where a row states a size, it is once, few, many or the class of an expanded clone; other rows omit it.

J: TRBJ1-5
D: .
size: .
V: TRBV7-9
DNA: TGTGCCAGCAGCTTAGGGGGCAGGGGTGAGAGCAATCAGCCCCAGCATTTT
CDR3: CASSLGGRGESNQPQHF

J: TRBJ1-5
D: TRBD1
size: few
V: TRBV27
DNA: TGTGCCAGCAGTTTATATGGAGGACAGGGGAATCAGCCCCAGCATTTT
CDR3: CASSLYGGQGNQPQHF

J: TRBJ2-7
D: .
size: .
V: TRBV3-1/TRBV3-2
DNA: TGTGCCAGCAGCCCGTCAGGGGTCCCGATGTACTTC
CDR3: CASSPSGVPMYF

J: TRBJ1-5
D: TRBD1
size: once
V: TRBV6-5
DNA: TGTGCCAGCAGTTACTCGGGGGACAGAAATCAGCCCCAGCATTTT
CDR3: CASSYSGDRNQPQHF

J: TRBJ2-3
D: .
size: .
V: TRBV11-2
DNA: TGTGCCAGCAGCCGGGGAGAGCGGAACACAGATACGCAGTATTTT
CDR3: CASSRGERNTDTQYF

J: TRBJ2-1
D: .
size: .
V: TRBV3-1/TRBV3-2
DNA: TGTGCCAGCAGGGGCTACGCCACGAATGAGCAGTTCTTC
CDR3: CASRGYATNEQFF

J: TRBJ2-2
D: .
size: few
V: TRBV5-6
DNA: TGTGCCAGCAGTGTCAGGGGACACAACACCGGGGAGCTGTTTTTT
CDR3: CASSVRGHNTGELFF

J: TRBJ2-7
D: TRBD1
size: few
V: TRBV10-3
DNA: TGTGCCATAGCCGGACAGGGGGGGTCCTACGAGCAGTACTTC
CDR3: CAIAGQGGSYEQYF

J: TRBJ1-5
D: .
size: .
V: TRBV12-3/TRBV12-4
DNA: TGTGCCAGCAGTTTACGGTTGCAGCCCCAGCATTTT
CDR3: CASSLRLQPQHF

J: TRBJ1-2
D: .
size: .
V: TRBV3-1/TRBV3-2
DNA: TGTGCCAGCAGCCATACCCTCGAGGCGAGCTATGGCTACACCTTC
CDR3: CASSHTLEASYGYTF

J: TRBJ1-2
D: .
size: .
V: TRBV9
DNA: TGTGCCAGCAGCCCCGGGGGTGCTGATAACTATGGCTACACCTTC
CDR3: CASSPGGADNYGYTF

J: TRBJ1-5
D: TRBD1
size: .
V: TRBV18
DNA: TGTGCCAGCTCACCAGGACAGGGGGTAGTAGTTCAGCCCCAGCATTTT
CDR3: CASSPGQGVVVQPQHF